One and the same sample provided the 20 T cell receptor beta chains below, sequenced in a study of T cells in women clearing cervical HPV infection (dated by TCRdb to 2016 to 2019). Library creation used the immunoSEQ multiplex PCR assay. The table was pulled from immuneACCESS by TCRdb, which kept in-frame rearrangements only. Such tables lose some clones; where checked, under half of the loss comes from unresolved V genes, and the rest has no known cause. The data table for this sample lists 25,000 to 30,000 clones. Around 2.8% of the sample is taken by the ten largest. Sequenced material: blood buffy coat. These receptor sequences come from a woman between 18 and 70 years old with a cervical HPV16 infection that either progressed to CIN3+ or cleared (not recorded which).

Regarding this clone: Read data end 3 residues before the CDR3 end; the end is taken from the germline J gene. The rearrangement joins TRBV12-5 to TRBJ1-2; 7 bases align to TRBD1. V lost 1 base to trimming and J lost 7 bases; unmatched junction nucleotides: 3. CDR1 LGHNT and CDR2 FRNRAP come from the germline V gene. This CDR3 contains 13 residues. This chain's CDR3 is CASGLDRGSGYTF. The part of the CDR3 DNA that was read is TGTGCTAGTGGTTTGGACAGGGGCTCTGGC.

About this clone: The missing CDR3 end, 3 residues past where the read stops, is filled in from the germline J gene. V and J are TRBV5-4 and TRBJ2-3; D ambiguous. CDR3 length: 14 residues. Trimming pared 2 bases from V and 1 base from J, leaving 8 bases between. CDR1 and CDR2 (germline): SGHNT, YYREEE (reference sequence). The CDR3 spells CASSFQQRTDTQYF. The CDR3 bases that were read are TGTGCCAGCAGCTTCCAACAGCGCACAGATACG.

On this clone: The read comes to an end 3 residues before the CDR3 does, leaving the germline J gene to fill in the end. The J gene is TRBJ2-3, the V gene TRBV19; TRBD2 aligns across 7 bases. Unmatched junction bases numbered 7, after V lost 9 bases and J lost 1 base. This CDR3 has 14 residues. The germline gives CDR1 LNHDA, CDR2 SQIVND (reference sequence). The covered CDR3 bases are TGTGCCAGCGGAAGCGGGGCGGGCACAGATACG. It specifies CASGSGAGTDT. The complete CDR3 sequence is CASGSGAGTDTQYF.

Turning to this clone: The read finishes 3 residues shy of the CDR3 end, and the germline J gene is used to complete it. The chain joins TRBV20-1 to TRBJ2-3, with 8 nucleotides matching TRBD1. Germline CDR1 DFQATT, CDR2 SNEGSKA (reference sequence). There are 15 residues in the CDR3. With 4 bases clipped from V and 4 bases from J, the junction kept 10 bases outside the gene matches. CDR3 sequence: CSATSGQGLADTQYF. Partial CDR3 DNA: TGCAGTGCTACCTCCGGACAGGGCCTTGCAGATACG.

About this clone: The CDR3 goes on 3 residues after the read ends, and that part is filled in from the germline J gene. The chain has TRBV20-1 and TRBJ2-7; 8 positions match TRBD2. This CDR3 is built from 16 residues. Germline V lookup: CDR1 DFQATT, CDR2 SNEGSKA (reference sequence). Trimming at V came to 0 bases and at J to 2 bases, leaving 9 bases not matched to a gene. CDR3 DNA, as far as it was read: TGCAGTGCTAGAGAATCAAGCGGGGGAGGAACCTACGAG. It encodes CSARESSGGGTYE. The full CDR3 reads CSARESSGGGTYEQYF.

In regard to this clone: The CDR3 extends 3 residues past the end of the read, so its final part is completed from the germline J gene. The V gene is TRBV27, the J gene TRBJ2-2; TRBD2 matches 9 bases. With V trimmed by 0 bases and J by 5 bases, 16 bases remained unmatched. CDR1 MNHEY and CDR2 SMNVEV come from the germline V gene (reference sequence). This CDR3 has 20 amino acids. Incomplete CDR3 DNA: TGTGCCAGCAGTTTATCGGATAGCGGGGGCCTCACCTACGTTACCGGGGAG. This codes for CASSLSDSGGLTYVTGE. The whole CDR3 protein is CASSLSDSGGLTYVTGELFF.

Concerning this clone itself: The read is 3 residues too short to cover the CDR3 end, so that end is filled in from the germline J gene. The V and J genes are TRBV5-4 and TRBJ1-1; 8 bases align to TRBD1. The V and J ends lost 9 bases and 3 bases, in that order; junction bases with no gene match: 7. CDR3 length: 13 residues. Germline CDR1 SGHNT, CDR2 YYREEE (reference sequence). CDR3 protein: CATRQGLDTEAFF. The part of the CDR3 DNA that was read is TGTGCCACCCGACAGGGGTTGGACACTGAA.

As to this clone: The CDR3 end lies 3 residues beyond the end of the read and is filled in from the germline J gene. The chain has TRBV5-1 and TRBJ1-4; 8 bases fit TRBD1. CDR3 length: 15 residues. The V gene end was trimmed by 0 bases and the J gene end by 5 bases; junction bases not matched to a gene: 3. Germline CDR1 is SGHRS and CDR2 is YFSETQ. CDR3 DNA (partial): TGCGCCAGCAGCTTGGGGGACAGGCTAAATGAAAAA. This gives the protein CASSLGDRLNEK. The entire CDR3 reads CASSLGDRLNEKLFF.

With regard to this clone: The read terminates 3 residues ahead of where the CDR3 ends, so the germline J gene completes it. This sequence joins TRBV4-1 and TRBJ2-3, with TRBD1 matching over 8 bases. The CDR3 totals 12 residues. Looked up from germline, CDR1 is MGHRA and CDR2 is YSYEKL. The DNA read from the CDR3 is TGCGCCAGCAGTCACCGACAGGGGACG. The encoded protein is CASSHRQGT. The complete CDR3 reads CASSHRQGTQYF.

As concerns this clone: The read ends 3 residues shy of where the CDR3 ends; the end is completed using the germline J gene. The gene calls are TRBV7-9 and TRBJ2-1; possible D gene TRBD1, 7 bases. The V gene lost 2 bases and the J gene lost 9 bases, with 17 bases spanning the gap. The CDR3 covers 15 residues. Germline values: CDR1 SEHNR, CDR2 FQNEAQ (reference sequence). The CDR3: CASSLNWAGGGEQFF. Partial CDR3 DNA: TGTGCCAGCAGCTTAAACTGGGCAGGGGGAGGTGAG.

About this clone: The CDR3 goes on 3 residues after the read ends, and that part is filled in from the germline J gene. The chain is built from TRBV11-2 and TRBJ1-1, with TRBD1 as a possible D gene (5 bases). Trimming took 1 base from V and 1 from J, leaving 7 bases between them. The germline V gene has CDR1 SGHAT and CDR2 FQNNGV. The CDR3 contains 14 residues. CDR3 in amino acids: CASSLAGGNTEAFF. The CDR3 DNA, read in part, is TGTGCCAGCAGCTTAGCCGGGGGGAACACTGAA.

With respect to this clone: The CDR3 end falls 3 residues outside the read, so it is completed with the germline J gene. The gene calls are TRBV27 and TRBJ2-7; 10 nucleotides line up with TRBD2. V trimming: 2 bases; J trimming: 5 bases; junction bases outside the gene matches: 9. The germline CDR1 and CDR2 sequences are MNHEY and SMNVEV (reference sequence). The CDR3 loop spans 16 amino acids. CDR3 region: CASSLDALAGDDEQYF. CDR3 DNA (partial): TGTGCCAGCAGTTTAGATGCTCTAGCGGGAGATGACGAG.

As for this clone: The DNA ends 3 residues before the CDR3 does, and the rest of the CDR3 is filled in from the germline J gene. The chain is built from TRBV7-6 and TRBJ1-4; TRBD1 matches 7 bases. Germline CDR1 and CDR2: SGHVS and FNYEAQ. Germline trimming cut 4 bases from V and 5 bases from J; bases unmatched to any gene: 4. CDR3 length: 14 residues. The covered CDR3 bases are TGTGCCAGCAGCTCGGGACAGAAAAATGAAAAA. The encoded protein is CASSSGQKNEK. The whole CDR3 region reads CASSSGQKNEKLFF.

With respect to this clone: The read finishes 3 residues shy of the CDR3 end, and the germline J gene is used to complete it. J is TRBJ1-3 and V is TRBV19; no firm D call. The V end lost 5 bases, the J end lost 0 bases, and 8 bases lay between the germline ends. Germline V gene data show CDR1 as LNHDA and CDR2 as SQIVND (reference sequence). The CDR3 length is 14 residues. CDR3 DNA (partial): TGTGCCAGTAGTCCAGACATCTCTGGAAACACC. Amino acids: CASSPDISGNT. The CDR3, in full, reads CASSPDISGNTIYF.

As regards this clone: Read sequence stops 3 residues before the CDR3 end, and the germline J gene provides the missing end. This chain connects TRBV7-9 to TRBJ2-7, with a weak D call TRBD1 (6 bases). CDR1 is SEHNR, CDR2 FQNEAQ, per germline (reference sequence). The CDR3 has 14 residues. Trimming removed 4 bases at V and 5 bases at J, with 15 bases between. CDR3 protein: CASSSKTGIHEQYF. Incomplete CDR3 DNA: TGTGCCAGCAGCTCGAAAACAGGGATCCACGAG.

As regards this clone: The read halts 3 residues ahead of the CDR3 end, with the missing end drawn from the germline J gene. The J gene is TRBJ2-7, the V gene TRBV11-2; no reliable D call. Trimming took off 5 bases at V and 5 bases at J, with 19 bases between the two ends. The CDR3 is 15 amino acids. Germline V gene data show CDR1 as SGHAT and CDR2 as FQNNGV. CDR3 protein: CASSPSGYSSHEQYF. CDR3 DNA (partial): TGTGCCAGCAGCCCTAGTGGTTACTCGTCCCACGAG.

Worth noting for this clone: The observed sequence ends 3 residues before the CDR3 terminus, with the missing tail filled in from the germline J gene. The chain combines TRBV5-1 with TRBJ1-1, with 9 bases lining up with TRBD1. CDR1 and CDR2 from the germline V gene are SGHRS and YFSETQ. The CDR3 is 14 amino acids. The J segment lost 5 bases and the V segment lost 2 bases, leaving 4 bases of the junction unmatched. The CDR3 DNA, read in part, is TGCGCCAGCAGCTTACAGGGGGCGCGGACTGAA. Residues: CASSLQGARTE. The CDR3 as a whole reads CASSLQGARTEAFF.

CDR3 DNA (partial): TGCAGTGCTAGAGATCTGGGGGGAAACTACGAG. Amino acid sequence: CSARDLGGNYE. Given in full, the CDR3 is CSARDLGGNYEQYF. The chain combines TRBV20-1 with TRBJ2-7; D might be TRBD2 (6 bases). The read ends 3 residues early relative to the CDR3; the germline J gene fills the gap. The CDR3 has 14 residues. Between the trimmed V and J ends, which lost 0 bases and 3 bases, there was a span of 12 bases. The germline V gene encodes CDR1 DFQATT and CDR2 SNEGSKA (reference sequence).

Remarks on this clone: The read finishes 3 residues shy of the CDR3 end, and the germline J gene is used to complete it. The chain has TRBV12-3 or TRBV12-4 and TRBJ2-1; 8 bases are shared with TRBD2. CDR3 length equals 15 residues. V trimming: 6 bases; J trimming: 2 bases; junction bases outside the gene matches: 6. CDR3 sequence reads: CASSLERGPYNEQFF. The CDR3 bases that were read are TGTGCCAGCAGCCTCGAGCGGGGGCCCTACAATGAG.

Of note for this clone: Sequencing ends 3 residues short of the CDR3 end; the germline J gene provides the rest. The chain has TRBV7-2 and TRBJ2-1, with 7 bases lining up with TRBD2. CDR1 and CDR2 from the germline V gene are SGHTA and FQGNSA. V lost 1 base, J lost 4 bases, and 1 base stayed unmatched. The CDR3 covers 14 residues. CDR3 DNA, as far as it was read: TGTGCCAGCAGCTTAGTGGGGGGGTACAATGAG. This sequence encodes CASSLVGGYNE. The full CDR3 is CASSLVGGYNEQFF.